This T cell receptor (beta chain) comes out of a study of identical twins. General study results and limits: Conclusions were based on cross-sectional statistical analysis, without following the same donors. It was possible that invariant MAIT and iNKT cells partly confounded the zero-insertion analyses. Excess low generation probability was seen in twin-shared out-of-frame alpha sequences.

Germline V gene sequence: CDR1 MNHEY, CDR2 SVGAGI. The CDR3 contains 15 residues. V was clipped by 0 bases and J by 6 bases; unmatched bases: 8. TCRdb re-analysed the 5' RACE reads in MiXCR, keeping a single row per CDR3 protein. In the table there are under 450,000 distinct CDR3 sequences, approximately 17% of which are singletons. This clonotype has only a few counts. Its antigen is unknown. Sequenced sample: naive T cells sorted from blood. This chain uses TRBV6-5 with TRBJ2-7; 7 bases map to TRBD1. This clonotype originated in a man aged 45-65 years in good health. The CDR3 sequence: CASSYSQGPGGEQYF. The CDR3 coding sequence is TGTGCCAGCAGTTACTCACAGGGGCCTGGTGGCGAGCAGTACTTC.